One sample yielded the 19 T cell receptor beta chains listed below, sequenced in a study of blood T cell repertoires in COVID-19. Profiling relied on immunoSEQ multiplex PCR, and the TCRdb table lists in-frame clones only, not all of them. The sample has about 80,000 clones; roughly 80% are singletons. Sample: peripheral blood. These receptors all stem from a woman in her seventies with acute or convalescent COVID-19.

In its sample, this clone was seen a few times. The V and J genes are TRBV4-1 and TRBJ2-4, with D perhaps TRBD2 (6 bases). V gave up 0 bases and J gave up 0 bases, with 15 bases separating them. The CDR3 runs 18 residues. Germline V gives CDR1 MGHRA, CDR2 YSYEKL. CDR3 sequence reads: CASSQDSAGSLAKNIQYF. CDR3 DNA: TGCGCCAGCAGCCAAGACTCAGCGGGCTCATTAGCCAAAAACATTCAGTACTTC.

This chain links TRBV5-1 with TRBJ1-2; 7 bases match TRBD1. The CDR3 runs to 15 residues. The V segment lost 0 bases and the J segment 0 bases; nucleotides outside the gene matches: 2. Germline CDR1 is SGHRS and CDR2 is YFSETQ. The CDR3 spells CASSLVDRANYGYTF. The CDR3 bases are TGCGCCAGCAGCTTGGTCGACAGGGCTAACTATGGCTACACCTTC.

The count of this clone is one. The chain links TRBV30 to TRBJ1-2; the match to TRBD1 covers 7 bases. V trimming: 3 bases; J trimming: 4 bases; junction bases outside the gene matches: 8. The CDR3 length is 14 residues. The germline V gene has CDR1 GTSNPN and CDR2 SVGIG (reference sequence). The CDR3 loop reads CAWSDRGRVYGYTF. The CDR3 DNA reads as TGTGCCTGGAGCGATAGGGGGCGCGTCTATGGCTACACCTTC.

This sequence joins TRBV5-4 and TRBJ2-1; TRBD2 matches at 7 bases. Germline CDR1 SGHNT, CDR2 YYREEE (reference sequence). The junction had 9 bases not matched to a gene; V was cut back by 0 bases and J by 9 bases. The CDR3 has 15 residues. CDR3: CASSLAAAGVGEQFF. The CDR3 nucleotides are TGTGCCAGCAGCTTGGCCGCGGCGGGAGTGGGTGAGCAGTTCTTC.

The count of this clone is one. The chain joins TRBV10-3 to TRBJ2-1; TRBD2 matches at 9 bases. The CDR3 covers 14 residues. Germline V lookup: CDR1 ENHRY, CDR2 SYGVKD. Trimming cost V 9 bases and J 7 bases; bases outside gene matches: 10. The chain's CDR3 is CAMRAGGPQNEQFF. CDR3 coding DNA: TGTGCCATGAGAGCGGGAGGTCCTCAAAATGAGCAGTTCTTC.

V gene TRBV5-5 combines with J gene TRBJ1-1; 10 bases are a match to TRBD1. Germline CDR1 SGHKS, CDR2 YYEKEE (reference sequence). The CDR3 is made up of 16 amino acids. Trimming cost V 0 bases and J 10 bases; bases outside gene matches: 12. This CDR3 reads CASSLEMAGQGLRAFF. CDR3 coding DNA: TGTGCCAGCAGCTTGGAAATGGCGGGACAGGGGTTAAGAGCTTTCTTT.

The V call is TRBV5-1, the J call TRBJ1-2, with D tentatively TRBD1 (5 bases). Germline V gene sequence: CDR1 SGHRS, CDR2 YFSETQ. V was cut by 4 bases and J by 3 bases, with 16 bases left in between. The CDR3 extends over 15 amino acids. The CDR3 bases are TGCGCCAGCAGCCCCGGACCCGGGGGGGACTATGGCTACACCTTC. As protein: CASSPGPGGDYGYTF.

This clone came up once. This sequence joins TRBV2 and TRBJ1-2; a possible D gene is TRBD1 (6 bases). Germline-derived CDR1 and CDR2 are SNHLY and FYNNEI. The CDR3 covers 14 residues. V was clipped by 3 bases and J by 4 bases, with 12 bases between them. CDR3 sequence reads: CASSERTASYGYTF. CDR3 bases: TGTGCCAGCAGTGAGAGGACAGCGTCCTATGGCTACACCTTC. Full variable domain (rest looked up from reference TRBV2 and TRBJ1-2): EPEVTQTPSHQVTQMGQEVILRCVPISNHLYFYWYRQILGQKVEFLVSFYNNEISEKSEIFDDQFSVERPDGSNFTLKIRSTKLEDSAMYFCASSERTASYGYTFGSGTRLTVV.

This clone was detected once. The rearrangement uses TRBV12-3 or TRBV12-4 and TRBJ2-2, with D uncertain. CDR3 length equals 13 residues. Trimming left V 4 bases short and J 5 bases short, with 8 bases between. CDR3 protein: CASSSFRTGELFF. CDR3 in DNA: TGTGCCAGCAGTTCGTTCAGGACCGGGGAGCTGTTTTTT.

The CDR3 coding sequence is TGTGCCATCAGTGAGTCGATCGCGGGAGTCTCCTACAATGAGCAGTTCTTC. Translation: CAISESIAGVSYNEQFF. The chain uses TRBV10-3 and TRBJ2-1; TRBD2 agrees at 7 bases. Germline trimming cut 0 bases from V and 0 bases from J; bases unmatched to any gene: 5. CDR3 size: 17 residues. Germline CDR1 reads ENHRY; CDR2 reads SYGVKD.

The chain recombines TRBV3-1 (or the pseudogene TRBV3-2) with TRBJ2-6; D is unresolved. V lost 5 bases and J lost 0, with 5 bases in between. The germline V gene has CDR1 LGHDT and CDR2 YNNKEL (reference sequence). The CDR3 runs 14 residues. The CDR3 DNA follows: TGTGCCAGCAGCTCCAGCTCTGGGGCCAACGTCCTGACTTTC. It translates to CASSSSSGANVLTF.

This chain links TRBV3-1 (or the pseudogene TRBV3-2) with TRBJ1-1, with 9 bases matching TRBD1. Germline V gene data show CDR1 as LGHDT and CDR2 as YNNKEL (reference sequence). The CDR3 contains 16 residues. With V trimmed by 1 base and J by 5 bases, 8 bases remained unmatched. The CDR3 here is CASSQVGTGWQTEAFF. In DNA, the CDR3 is TGTGCCAGCAGCCAAGTCGGGACAGGGTGGCAGACTGAAGCTTTCTTT.

The chain has TRBV11-3 and TRBJ2-1, with 8 bases fitting TRBD1. There are 16 residues in the CDR3. Per the germline V gene, CDR1 is SGHNT and CDR2 is YENEEA. After removal of 1 base from V and 2 bases from J, the junction contained 4 bases not matched to a gene. CDR3 loop: CASSLGGTGPYNEQFF. CDR3 DNA: TGTGCCAGCAGCTTAGGTGGGACAGGTCCCTACAATGAGCAGTTCTTC.

The V call is TRBV15, the J call TRBJ1-5; D gene uncertain. Germline V gene sequence: CDR1 LNHNV, CDR2 YYDKDF (reference sequence). V was pared by 1 base and J by 8 bases, with 12 bases between. The CDR3 contains 14 residues. DNA of the CDR3: TGTGCCACCAGCAGAGTCGTTCGGGGAGAGCCCCAGCATTTT. Its translation: CATSRVVRGEPQHF.

This clone came up a few times. The CDR3 nucleotides are TGTGCCAGCAAATCCGGGACAGGGGGCTTCGAGCAGTACTTC. This gives the protein CASKSGTGGFEQYF. This rearrangement joins TRBV19 to TRBJ2-7; 12 bases align to TRBD1. This CDR3 comprises 14 residues. The V and J ends lost 9 bases and 6 bases, in that order; junction bases with no gene match: 9. Germline loops: CDR1 LNHDA, CDR2 SQIVND (reference sequence).

The chain links TRBV7-9 to TRBJ1-5, with no clear D. CDR3 length: 14 residues. The germline V gene encodes CDR1 SEHNR and CDR2 FQNEAQ (reference sequence). The germline V and J ends were trimmed by 5 bases and 4 bases, with 12 bases remaining between them. The CDR3, as DNA: TGTGCCAGCAGCCCTCAGACACCGAATCAGCCCCAGCATTTT. Protein product: CASSPQTPNQPQHF.

The CDR3 protein is CATSDSNRATYEQYF. The CDR3 coding sequence is TGTGCCACCAGTGACTCTAACAGGGCAACCTACGAGCAGTACTTC. This sequence joins TRBV24-1 and TRBJ2-7; D perhaps matches TRBD1 (6 bases). The CDR3 is 15 amino acids. Germline V gene lookup returns CDR1 KGHDR and CDR2 SFDVKD. Trimming cost V 4 bases and J 2 bases, with 14 bases left between them.

The rearrangement joins TRBV27 to TRBJ1-5; D remains unclear. The length of the CDR3 is 15 residues. Germline CDR1 MNHEY, CDR2 SMNVEV (reference sequence). Trimming took 1 base from V and 6 from J, leaving 13 bases between them. CDR3 amino acids: CASSLWPPEGQPQHF. The DNA of the CDR3 is TGTGCCAGCAGTTTATGGCCCCCGGAGGGTCAGCCCCAGCATTTT.

The V call is TRBV3-1 (or the pseudogene TRBV3-2), the J call TRBJ1-1; 10 bases match TRBD1. Germline V gene data show CDR1 as LGHDT and CDR2 as YNNKEL (reference sequence). V was clipped by 4 bases and J by 3 bases; unmatched bases: 2. The CDR3 loop spans 14 amino acids. The CDR3 DNA reads TGTGCCAGCAGCCCGACAGGGGGCTACACTGAAGCTTTCTTT. Its translation is CASSPTGGYTEAFF.